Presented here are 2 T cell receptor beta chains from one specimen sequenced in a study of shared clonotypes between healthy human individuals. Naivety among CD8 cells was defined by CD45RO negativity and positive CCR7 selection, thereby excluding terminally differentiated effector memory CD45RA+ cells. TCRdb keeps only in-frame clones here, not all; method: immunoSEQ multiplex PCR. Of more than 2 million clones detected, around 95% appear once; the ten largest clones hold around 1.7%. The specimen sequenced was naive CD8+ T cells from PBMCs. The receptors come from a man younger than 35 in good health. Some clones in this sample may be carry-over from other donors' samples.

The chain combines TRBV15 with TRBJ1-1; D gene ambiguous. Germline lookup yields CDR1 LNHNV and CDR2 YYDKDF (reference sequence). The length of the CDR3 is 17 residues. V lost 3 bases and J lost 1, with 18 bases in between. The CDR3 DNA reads TGTGCCACCAGCAGCGGCCTCGTTGAGACGGCGAACACTGAAGCTTTCTTT. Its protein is CATSSGLVETANTEAFF.

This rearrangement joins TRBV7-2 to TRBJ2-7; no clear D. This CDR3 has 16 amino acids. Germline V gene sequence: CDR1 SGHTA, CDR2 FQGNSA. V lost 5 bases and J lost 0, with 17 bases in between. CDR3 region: CASSPSLEWLSYEQYF. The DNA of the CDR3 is TGTGCCAGCAGCCCTTCTTTAGAATGGCTCTCCTACGAGCAGTACTTC.